The 28 T cell receptor beta chains below were found in one sample sequenced in a study of cytotoxic CD8 clonotypes in ibrutinib-treated CLL. The data were produced by immunoSEQ multiplex PCR, yet TCRdb's version contains in-frame clones alone and is incomplete. The repertoire consists of 270,000 or so clones, with approximately 79% occurring once and the leading ten covering 5.6%. The sequencing used PBMCs, collected at disease progression, from a patient treated with ibrutinib. The receptors derive from a human donor with chronic lymphocytic leukemia.

This clone turned up a few times. The rearrangement links TRBV5-1 to TRBJ2-7; perhaps TRBD1 as D (5 bases). V gave up 0 bases and J gave up 0 bases, with 10 bases separating them. This CDR3 has 15 amino acids. CDR1 and CDR2 from the germline V gene are SGHRS and YFSETQ. Here the CDR3 DNA reads TGCGCCAGCAGCTTGGACAACAGGAACTCCTACGAGCAGTACTTC. Translated, it gives CASSLDNRNSYEQYF.

The chain uses TRBV2 and TRBJ2-1; the D call may be TRBD1 or TRBD2 (6 bases each). Germline values: CDR1 SNHLY, CDR2 FYNNEI. The CDR3 contains 17 residues. The V and J ends lost 3 bases and 3 bases respectively, with 18 bases between them. The CDR3 coding sequence is TGTGCCAGCAGTGACGCCGGAGGGGGAAGACGCTACAATGAGCAGTTCTTC. Translation: CASSDAGGGRRYNEQFF.

The chain is built from TRBV15 and TRBJ2-7, with 9 nucleotides matching TRBD1. The CDR3 contains 14 residues. V lost 5 bases to trimming and J lost 2 bases; unmatched junction nucleotides: 4. Germline V lookup: CDR1 LNHNV, CDR2 YYDKDF (reference sequence). The CDR3 loop reads CATSDGQGPYEQYF. CDR3 nucleotides: TGTGCCACCAGCGACGGACAGGGGCCCTACGAGCAGTACTTC.

This chain links TRBV5-4 with TRBJ2-2; TRBD2 is a possible D gene (5 bases). The V gene's germline CDR1 is SGHNT and CDR2 YYREEE (reference sequence). This CDR3 is 16 amino acids long. The ends were cut back, 0 bases at V and 4 bases at J, with 13 bases in the middle. CDR3 sequence reads: CASSLASGVGTGELFF. The DNA of the CDR3 is TGTGCCAGCAGCTTGGCGTCCGGGGTCGGCACCGGGGAGCTGTTTTTT.

The chain couples TRBV20-1 to TRBJ1-5, with D hard to call. The CDR3 sequence is 11 residues long. V dropped 1 base and J dropped 9 bases, with 7 bases sitting between them. Germline-derived CDR1 and CDR2 are DFQATT and SNEGSKA (reference sequence). For the CDR3, the DNA is TGCAGTGCTAGAGGTTGGGGGCCCCAGCATTTT. Protein product: CSARGWGPQHF.

The rearrangement joins TRBV9 to TRBJ2-2; TRBD2 agrees at 9 bases. Germline assignment: CDR1 SGDLS and CDR2 YYNGEE. CDR3 size: 15 residues. The J segment lost 1 base and the V segment lost 4 bases, leaving 2 bases of the junction unmatched. Here the CDR3 DNA reads TGTGCCAGCAGCCCGACTAGCGGGAACACCGGGGAGCTGTTTTTT. It translates to CASSPTSGNTGELFF.

The V gene is TRBV7-8, the J gene TRBJ2-7; tentatively, D is TRBD2 (6 bases). The germline CDR1 and CDR2 sequences are SGHVS and FQNEAQ. This CDR3 spans 16 amino acids. The V end was cut by 2 bases, the J end by 3 bases, with 17 bases between. The CDR3 sequence is CASSLRRGEPHYEQYF. Written as DNA, the CDR3 is TGTGCCAGCAGCTTACGGCGGGGAGAACCGCACTACGAGCAGTACTTC.

This clone showed up just a few times. At the DNA level, this CDR3 is encoded by other sequences in the same sample as well. The chain links TRBV9 to TRBJ1-2; D is uncertain. CDR1 and CDR2 from the germline V gene are SGDLS and YYNGEE. CDR3 length: 13 residues. The V and J ends lost 2 bases and 4 bases respectively, with 9 bases between them. CDR3 bases: TGTGCCAGCAGCGTGGGCAGGCTCTATGGCTACACCTTC. This gives the protein CASSVGRLYGYTF. Full variable domain (outside the CDR3, taken from reference TRBV9 and TRBJ1-2): DSGVTQTPKHLITATGQRVTLRCSPRSGDLSVYWYQQSLDQGLQFLIQYYNGEERAKGNILERFSAQQFPDLHSELNLSSLELGDSALYFCASSVGRLYGYTFGSGTRLTVV.

The chain is built from TRBV5-4 and TRBJ1-5; perhaps TRBD1 as D (5 bases). V was pared by 4 bases and J by 6 bases, with 17 bases between. CDR1 is SGHNT, CDR2 YYREEE, per germline (reference sequence). This CDR3 comprises 15 residues. The CDR3 DNA is TGTGCCAGCAGCCCCTCTCTCGGGGCGGCTCAGCCCCAGCATTTT. The encoded protein is CASSPSLGAAQPQHF.

The V call is TRBV4-1, the J call TRBJ1-1; 8 nucleotides match TRBD1. From germline, CDR1 is MGHRA and CDR2 YSYEKL. This CDR3 region has 14 residues. The V and J ends lost 2 bases and 10 bases, in that order; junction bases with no gene match: 9. CDR3 protein: CASSQPDRVERAFF. In DNA form, the CDR3 reads TGCGCCAGCAGCCAACCGGACAGGGTTGAAAGAGCTTTCTTT.

V usage is TRBV5-1 and J usage is TRBJ1-2; D unresolved. This CDR3 comprises 14 residues. The V and J ends lost 0 bases and 5 bases respectively, with 11 bases between them. Germline CDR1 reads SGHRS; CDR2 reads YFSETQ. In DNA, the CDR3 is TGCGCCAGCAGCTTGGACAGACCATTGTATGGCTACACCTTC. Translating gives CASSLDRPLYGYTF.

The chain combines TRBV11-3 with TRBJ2-3, with 7 nucleotides matching TRBD2. The V gene end was trimmed by 3 bases and the J gene end by 14 bases; junction bases not matched to a gene: 11. Germline CDR1 reads SGHNT; CDR2 reads YENEEA. The CDR3 totals 13 residues. The CDR3 nucleotides read TGTGCCAGCAGCTTGCGAGCGGGGATGCTAATGTATTTT. It is translated as CASSLRAGMLMYF.

The chain employs TRBV19 and TRBJ1-1; 12 bases are shared with TRBD1. The CDR3 is 16 amino acids. The trim removed 6 bases at V and 3 bases at J, leaving 8 bases unmatched. The germline CDR1 and CDR2 sequences are LNHDA and SQIVND (reference sequence). This CDR3 reads CASRGDRGLWDTEAFF. CDR3 nucleotides: TGTGCCAGTAGAGGGGACAGGGGGCTCTGGGACACTGAAGCTTTCTTT. The whole variable domain, filled in from reference TRBV19 and TRBJ1-1, reads DGGITQSPKYLFRKEGQNVTLSCEQNLNHDAMYWYRQDPGQGLRLIYYSQIVNDFQKGDIAEGYSVSREKKESFPLTVTSAQKNPTAFYLCASRGDRGLWDTEAFFGQGTRLTVV.

The V and J genes are TRBV18 and TRBJ2-1; 11 nucleotides agree with TRBD1. This CDR3 has 16 residues. CDR1 and CDR2 from the germline V gene are KGHSH and LQKENI. V shed 6 bases, J shed 4 bases, and the junction held 8 bases outside the gene matches. The DNA of the CDR3 is TGTGCCAGCTCCCGCATGGGGACAGGGGGATACAATGAGCAGTTCTTC. This encodes CASSRMGTGGYNEQFF.

The V and J genes are TRBV13 and TRBJ2-7, with 11 bases matching TRBD2. CDR3 length: 16 residues. Trimming removed 5 bases from V and 3 bases from J; junction bases left unmatched: 9. Germline CDR1 reads PRHDT; CDR2 reads FYEKMQ (reference sequence). As DNA, the CDR3 is TGTGCCAGCAGCCAAGGGACTAGCGGACCCTTCTACGAGCAGTACTTC. It specifies CASSQGTSGPFYEQYF.

The rearrangement links TRBV5-6 to TRBJ2-3; TRBD2 agrees at 8 bases. Losses at the gene ends were 0 bases for V and 1 base for J; bases not matched to a gene: 4. Germline V gene data show CDR1 as SGHDT and CDR2 as YYEEEE. The CDR3 totals 16 residues. The CDR3 DNA reads TGTGCCAGCAGCTTGGCCTGGCGGGGGGGCACAGATACGCAGTATTTT. Translation gives CASSLAWRGGTDTQYF.

V is TRBV4-1 and J is TRBJ2-3; 8 nucleotides agree with TRBD2. With 4 bases clipped from V and 6 bases from J, the junction kept 15 bases outside the gene matches. The CDR3 consists of 17 residues. CDR1 and CDR2 from the germline V gene are MGHRA and YSYEKL. In nucleotides, the CDR3 is TGCGCCAGCAGCCGGATCCGGGGGGGCTCGATTGTTGATACGCAGTATTTT. Its protein product is CASSRIRGGSIVDTQYF.

This clone has only a few counts. The chain links TRBV7-6 to TRBJ2-7; 11 bases map to TRBD2. V dropped 5 bases and J dropped 0; count of bases not matched to a gene: 3. Germline lookup yields CDR1 SGHVS and CDR2 FNYEAQ. The CDR3 sequence is 15 residues long. In nucleotides, the CDR3 is TGTGCCAGCAGCCCCCTAGCGGGGGGCTCCTACGAGCAGTACTTC. Protein product: CASSPLAGGSYEQYF. Variable domain in full (rest from reference TRBV7-6 and TRBJ2-7): GAGVSQSPRYKVTKRGQDVALRCDPISGHVSLYWYRQALGQGPEFLTYFNYEAQQDKSGLPNDRFSAERPEGSISTLTIQRTEQRDSAMYRCASSPLAGGSYEQYFGPGTRLTVT.

The V gene is TRBV2, the J gene TRBJ2-5; no reliable D call. Germline V gives CDR1 SNHLY, CDR2 FYNNEI. V was shortened by 7 bases and J by 2 bases, with 11 bases between the two germline ends. This CDR3 has 13 residues. CDR3 residues: CASKQTIQETQYF. CDR3 nucleotides: TGTGCCAGCAAACAGACCATACAAGAGACCCAGTACTTC.

V and J are TRBV28 and TRBJ2-1, with 8 bases lining up with TRBD2. Germline lookup yields CDR1 MDHEN and CDR2 SYDVKM. CDR3 length: 12 residues. The CDR3 coding sequence is TGTGGGACAAGCGGGAGCTACAATGAGCAGTTCTTC. Translation gives CGTSGSYNEQFF.

The V call is TRBV5-1, the J call TRBJ1-4, with D hard to call. Trimming removed 1 base at V and 5 bases at J, with 9 bases between. The CDR3 has 14 residues. Germline values: CDR1 SGHRS, CDR2 YFSETQ. CDR3 in DNA: TGCGCCAGCAGCTTGTCGACGGGGAATGAAAAACTGTTTTTT. Its translation is CASSLSTGNEKLFF.

The chain carries TRBV10-3 and TRBJ1-4; possible D gene TRBD1, 5 bases. Between the trimmed V and J ends, which lost 10 bases and 8 bases, there was a span of 14 bases. Germline V CDR1 and CDR2: ENHRY, SYGVKD. The CDR3 sequence is 12 residues long. DNA of the CDR3: TGTGCCACCGGGACCCCGGGGGAAAAACTGTTTTTT. Translated: CATGTPGEKLFF.

J is TRBJ2-7 and V is TRBV6-5; 9 nucleotides match TRBD1. Unmatched junction bases numbered 9, after V lost 6 bases and J lost 3 bases. Germline-derived CDR1 and CDR2 are MNHEY and SVGAGI. The CDR3 extends over 15 amino acids. Here the CDR3 DNA reads TGTGCCAGCAGGGATTACAGGGGGCCTTTCTACGAGCAGTACTTC. Amino acids: CASRDYRGPFYEQYF.

J is TRBJ2-2 and V is TRBV29-1; 8 nucleotides match TRBD1. The trim removed 3 bases at V and 0 bases at J, leaving 0 bases unmatched. The CDR3 extends over 14 amino acids. CDR1 is SQVTM, CDR2 ANQGSEA, per germline. The CDR3 protein is CSVEDRANTGELFF. The CDR3 nucleotides read TGCAGCGTTGAGGACAGGGCGAACACCGGGGAGCTGTTTTTT.

The chain joins TRBV6-1 to TRBJ2-5; TRBD2 is a possible D gene (5 bases). This CDR3 is 14 amino acids long. The V end was cut by 2 bases, the J end by 5 bases, with 12 bases between. Germline V CDR1 and CDR2: MNHNS, SASEGT. CDR3: CASSESGNTETQYF. As DNA, the CDR3 is TGTGCCAGCAGTGAATCGGGGAACACGGAGACCCAGTACTTC.

The rearrangement links TRBV6-5 to TRBJ1-6; D gene ambiguous. Germline values: CDR1 MNHEY, CDR2 SVGAGI. The CDR3 length is 14 residues. Trimming cost V 8 bases and J 3 bases, with 11 bases left between them. The CDR3 bases are TGTGCCAGCTCCCCGGGGATCTATAATTCACCCCTCCACTTT. Translated, it gives CASSPGIYNSPLHF.

The chain recombines TRBV2 with TRBJ1-5; D uncertain. Trimming removed 6 bases from V and 7 bases from J, with 13 bases in between. CDR1 and CDR2 from the germline V gene are SNHLY and FYNNEI. This CDR3 is built from 13 residues. CDR3 nucleotides: TGTGCCAGCAGCCTCGAAGGTAGACAGCCCCAGCATTTT. Translated, it gives CASSLEGRQPQHF.

CDR3 in amino acids: CSVEEARQGSTYEQYF. The CDR3 DNA follows: TGCAGCGTTGAAGAAGCCAGGCAGGGGTCCACCTACGAGCAGTACTTC. The chain carries TRBV29-1 and TRBJ2-7; TRBD1 might be the D (6 bases). The germline V gene encodes CDR1 SQVTM and CDR2 ANQGSEA. CDR3 length equals 16 residues. Trimming cost V 0 bases and J 2 bases, with 17 bases left between them.